This T cell receptor beta chain was identified in a study of cytomegalovirus exposure and HLA in healthy donors. Study background: In an earlier analysis, 90 million to 130 million unique TCR beta sequences were found from some 200 million T cells.

13 Jbeta primers and 60 Vbeta primers were used for the PCR. Using immunoSEQ multiplex PCR, the repertoire was profiled, and TCRdb retains in-frame clones only, with some absent. The sample lists 100,000 or so clones, 77% occurring once. Comments on this clone: Antigen specificity is unknown.

Findings and caveats of the study: An ancestry cluster, one associated with Asian ancestry, reportedly showed fewer N-insertions than the approximately 700-donor mean in a later analysis.

Germline V gene lookup returns CDR1 MGHRA and CDR2 YSYEKL. CDR3 length: 15 residues. V shed 5 bases and J 5 bases; nucleotides not matched to a gene: 10. The sequenced sample was PBMCs. V and J are TRBV4-1 and TRBJ2-5; 8 bases fit TRBD1. This clonotype was sampled from a man aged 35 to 55 in good health and CMV-seropositive. CDR3 sequence reads: CASSTGDRGRETQYF. CDR3 nucleotides: TGCGCCAGCAGCACCGGAGACAGGGGTAGGGAGACCCAGTACTTC.